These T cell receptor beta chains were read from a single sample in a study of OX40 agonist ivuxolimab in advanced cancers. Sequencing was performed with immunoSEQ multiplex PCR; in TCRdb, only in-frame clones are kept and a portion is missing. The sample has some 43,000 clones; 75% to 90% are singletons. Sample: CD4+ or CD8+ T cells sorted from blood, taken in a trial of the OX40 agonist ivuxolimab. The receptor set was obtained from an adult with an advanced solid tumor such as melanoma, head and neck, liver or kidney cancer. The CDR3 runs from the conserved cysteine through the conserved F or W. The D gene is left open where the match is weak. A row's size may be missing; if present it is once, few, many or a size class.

cdr3_nt: TGTGCCAGCAGCTCAGAATATAGCAATCAGCCCCAGCATTTT; cdr3_aa: CASSSEYSNQPQHF; d_call: NA; j_call: TRBJ1-5; clone_size: NA; v_call: TRBV2
cdr3_nt: TGTGCCAGCAGCGGGACAGGGAGGTACACCTTC; cdr3_aa: CASSGTGRYTF; d_call: TRBD1; j_call: TRBJ1-2; clone_size: NA; v_call: TRBV9
cdr3_nt: TGTGCCAGCAGCTTAGGAATCCAGGGGTTGGATTCACCCCTCCACTTT; cdr3_aa: CASSLGIQGLDSPLHF; d_call: NA; j_call: TRBJ1-6; clone_size: NA; v_call: TRBV13
cdr3_nt: TGTGCCAGCAGCAACCAAGAGACCCAGTACTTC; cdr3_aa: CASSNQETQYF; d_call: NA; j_call: TRBJ2-5; clone_size: NA; v_call: TRBV7-2
cdr3_nt: TGTGCCAGTAGTCCCCCGGGACAGCTCGATGGGACCCAGTACTTC; cdr3_aa: CASSPPGQLDGTQYF; d_call: TRBD1; j_call: TRBJ2-5; clone_size: NA; v_call: TRBV19
cdr3_nt: TGTGCCAGCAGAACTAGCGGGGGGGCAGGGTCCTACAATGAGCAGTTCTTC; cdr3_aa: CASRTSGGAGSYNEQFF; d_call: TRBD2; j_call: TRBJ2-1; clone_size: NA; v_call: TRBV7-9
cdr3_nt: TGTGCCAGCAGCTTGTCGGGGACCGGCGGGAATCAGCCCCAGCATTTT; cdr3_aa: CASSLSGTGGNQPQHF; d_call: NA; j_call: TRBJ1-5; clone_size: NA; v_call: TRBV5-4
cdr3_nt: TGTGCCAGCAGTCCCGGACAGGCCTCCTACGAGCAGTACTTC; cdr3_aa: CASSPGQASYEQYF; d_call: TRBD1; j_call: TRBJ2-7; clone_size: NA; v_call: TRBV11-2
cdr3_nt: TGTGCCAGCAGTGTACAGTACGAGCAGTACTTC; cdr3_aa: CASSVQYEQYF; d_call: NA; j_call: TRBJ2-7; clone_size: NA; v_call: TRBV6-1
cdr3_nt: TGTGCCAGCTCACCTCAAGACAGGGGAGTAAGTGGCTACACCTTC; cdr3_aa: CASSPQDRGVSGYTF; d_call: TRBD1; j_call: TRBJ1-2; clone_size: few; v_call: TRBV18
cdr3_nt: TGCGCCAGCAGCTCGGGACTAGCGGGGGGTCCCTACAATGAGCAGTTCTTC; cdr3_aa: CASSSGLAGGPYNEQFF; d_call: TRBD2; j_call: TRBJ2-1; clone_size: NA; v_call: TRBV5-1
cdr3_nt: TGTGCCAGTAGTACATCCGGGGTGGCATACGAGCAGTACTTC; cdr3_aa: CASSTSGVAYEQYF; d_call: NA; j_call: TRBJ2-7; clone_size: NA; v_call: TRBV19
cdr3_nt: TGTGCCAGCAGTGAAGAGGGACAGGGCCCCTACAATGAGCAGTTCTTC; cdr3_aa: CASSEEGQGPYNEQFF; d_call: TRBD1; j_call: TRBJ2-1; clone_size: once; v_call: TRBV2
cdr3_nt: TGCGCCAGCAATTCTCCACATAGCAATCAGCCCCAGCATTTT; cdr3_aa: CASNSPHSNQPQHF; d_call: NA; j_call: TRBJ1-5; clone_size: NA; v_call: TRBV10-1
cdr3_nt: TGTGCCAGCAGCGTAGGTGGCAGGGCTTACAATGAGCAGTTCTTC; cdr3_aa: CASSVGGRAYNEQFF; d_call: NA; j_call: TRBJ2-1; clone_size: NA; v_call: TRBV9
cdr3_nt: TGTGCCAGCAGCTTATTAGATTTGGGCTTGTGGGGCGAAAAACTGTTTTTT; cdr3_aa: CASSLLDLGLWGEKLFF; d_call: NA; j_call: TRBJ1-4; clone_size: NA; v_call: TRBV7-9
cdr3_nt: TGCAGTGCCGCGAAAGCTTTCTTT; cdr3_aa: CSAAKAFF; d_call: NA; j_call: TRBJ1-1; clone_size: NA; v_call: TRBV20-1
cdr3_nt: TGTGCCAGCAGTTTCGAGCGGGCCTCCTACGAGCAGTACTTC; cdr3_aa: CASSFERASYEQYF; d_call: NA; j_call: TRBJ2-7; clone_size: NA; v_call: TRBV28
cdr3_nt: TGTGCCAGCGAGGATGGAGATACGCAGTATTTT; cdr3_aa: CASEDGDTQYF; d_call: NA; j_call: TRBJ2-3; clone_size: NA; v_call: TRBV2
cdr3_nt: TGTGCCAGCAGCAAAGTAGGGACAGGGGTCAATCAGCCCCAGCATTTT; cdr3_aa: CASSKVGTGVNQPQHF; d_call: NA; j_call: TRBJ1-5; clone_size: NA; v_call: TRBV21-1
cdr3_nt: TGTGCCAGCAGCCAAGACCTAAGCCCGGGTTACTCCTACGAGCAGTACTTC; cdr3_aa: CASSQDLSPGYSYEQYF; d_call: NA; j_call: TRBJ2-7; clone_size: few; v_call: TRBV14
cdr3_nt: TGTGCCAGCAGCGAGGGGGGTATGAGCACAGATACGCAGTATTTT; cdr3_aa: CASSEGGMSTDTQYF; d_call: NA; j_call: TRBJ2-3; clone_size: once; v_call: TRBV9
cdr3_nt: TGTGCCAGCAGATTGGACGGAGACGAGCAGTACTTC; cdr3_aa: CASRLDGDEQYF; d_call: NA; j_call: TRBJ2-7; clone_size: NA; v_call: TRBV11-2
cdr3_nt: TGCGCCAGCAGTGAGATGGCGGACTATGGCTACACCTTC; cdr3_aa: CASSEMADYGYTF; d_call: NA; j_call: TRBJ1-2; clone_size: NA; v_call: TRBV10-1
cdr3_nt: TGCGCCAGCAGCCCGGGGATGGGCGAGCAGTTCTTC; cdr3_aa: CASSPGMGEQFF; d_call: NA; j_call: TRBJ2-1; clone_size: once; v_call: TRBV5-1
cdr3_nt: TGTGCCAGCAGCGTGGGGGGATCCTCCTATAATTCACCCCTCCACTTT; cdr3_aa: CASSVGGSSYNSPLHF; d_call: NA; j_call: TRBJ1-6; clone_size: NA; v_call: TRBV25-1
cdr3_nt: TGTGCCAGCAGCAGGGACGGGCTACCCAAAAACATTCAGTACTTC; cdr3_aa: CASSRDGLPKNIQYF; d_call: NA; j_call: TRBJ2-4; clone_size: once; v_call: TRBV5-3
cdr3_nt: TGTGCCAGCAGTGACGAGGGATTCTCCTACGAGCAGTACTTC; cdr3_aa: CASSDEGFSYEQYF; d_call: NA; j_call: TRBJ2-7; clone_size: NA; v_call: TRBV2
cdr3_nt: TGTGCCAGCTCACCAGACAGGGAGAACACTGAAGCTTTCTTT; cdr3_aa: CASSPDRENTEAFF; d_call: TRBD1; j_call: TRBJ1-1; clone_size: NA; v_call: TRBV18
cdr3_nt: TGCAGCGTTCAAAGACAGGGCATAGAGCATGGCTACACCTTC; cdr3_aa: CSVQRQGIEHGYTF; d_call: TRBD1; j_call: TRBJ1-2; clone_size: NA; v_call: TRBV29-1
cdr3_nt: TGTGCCAGCAGTTGGCGGGGGGGCACAGATACGCAGTATTTT; cdr3_aa: CASSWRGGTDTQYF; d_call: TRBD2; j_call: TRBJ2-3; clone_size: NA; v_call: TRBV2
cdr3_nt: TGTGCCAGCAGTGCTAGGACGGAGGGGTTTCAGCCCCAGCATTTT; cdr3_aa: CASSARTEGFQPQHF; d_call: NA; j_call: TRBJ1-5; clone_size: NA; v_call: TRBV2
cdr3_nt: TGTGCCAGTAGTATGGGGACAGGGGGAGGTCAGCCCCAGCATTTT; cdr3_aa: CASSMGTGGGQPQHF; d_call: TRBD1; j_call: TRBJ1-5; clone_size: NA; v_call: TRBV19
cdr3_nt: TGTGCCAGCAGCCAAGATGCCGTTCAAACTAGCGGGCTCTACAATGAGCAGTTCTTC; cdr3_aa: CASSQDAVQTSGLYNEQFF; d_call: TRBD2; j_call: TRBJ2-1; clone_size: few; v_call: TRBV14
cdr3_nt: TGTGCCTGGAGAGATAGCTATAATTCACCCCTCCACTTT; cdr3_aa: CAWRDSYNSPLHF; d_call: NA; j_call: TRBJ1-6; clone_size: NA; v_call: TRBV30
cdr3_nt: TGTGCCATCAGTGAGTCAAGGGACACCTACGAGCAGTACTTC; cdr3_aa: CAISESRDTYEQYF; d_call: NA; j_call: TRBJ2-7; clone_size: NA; v_call: TRBV10-3
cdr3_nt: TGTGCCAGCAGCTTGCGGGGGGAGACCATCCACGAGCAGTACTTC; cdr3_aa: CASSLRGETIHEQYF; d_call: TRBD2; j_call: TRBJ2-7; clone_size: once; v_call: TRBV9
cdr3_nt: TGCGCCAGCAGTGGATCTAGGGGCCGGCAGTTCTTC; cdr3_aa: CASSGSRGRQFF; d_call: NA; j_call: TRBJ2-1; clone_size: NA; v_call: TRBV10-2
cdr3_nt: TGCGCCAGCAGCTTCCGGGACAGGGCAAGAACCGGGGAGCTGTTTTTT; cdr3_aa: CASSFRDRARTGELFF; d_call: TRBD1; j_call: TRBJ2-2; clone_size: NA; v_call: TRBV5-1
cdr3_nt: TGTGCCAGCAGGGAAGAAGAGGACCATGAAAAACTGTTTTTT; cdr3_aa: CASREEEDHEKLFF; d_call: NA; j_call: TRBJ1-4; clone_size: NA; v_call: TRBV2
cdr3_nt: TGTGCCAGCAGCCCGAGTCTGGGGACCGGAGGGGGTGAGACGCAGTATTTT; cdr3_aa: CASSPSLGTGGGETQYF; d_call: NA; j_call: TRBJ2-3; clone_size: NA; v_call: TRBV4-2
cdr3_nt: TGTGCCAGCAGCGTTAGCGGGAGGGCCGGCAATGAGCAGTTCTTC; cdr3_aa: CASSVSGRAGNEQFF; d_call: TRBD2; j_call: TRBJ2-1; clone_size: NA; v_call: TRBV9
cdr3_nt: TGTGCCAGCAGCTTAGGCCCGCGACGGGCCGACTACGAGCAGTACTTC; cdr3_aa: CASSLGPRRADYEQYF; d_call: NA; j_call: TRBJ2-7; clone_size: NA; v_call: TRBV11-2
cdr3_nt: TGTGCCAGCAGTTTAGGGACAGCCGTCAACTATGGCTACACCTTC; cdr3_aa: CASSLGTAVNYGYTF; d_call: TRBD1; j_call: TRBJ1-2; clone_size: NA; v_call: TRBV28
cdr3_nt: TGTGCCTGGGCCCCGGGGGGTCGCGCAGATACGCAGTATTTT; cdr3_aa: CAWAPGGRADTQYF; d_call: TRBD2; j_call: TRBJ2-3; clone_size: NA; v_call: TRBV30
cdr3_nt: TGTGCCACCCTGTCTACAGGGGGGAGCACAGATACGCAGTATTTT; cdr3_aa: CATLSTGGSTDTQYF; d_call: TRBD1; j_call: TRBJ2-3; clone_size: NA; v_call: TRBV6-1
cdr3_nt: TGTGCCAGCAGCGCAGGGGTAGCCAAAAACATTCAGTACTTC; cdr3_aa: CASSAGVAKNIQYF; d_call: NA; j_call: TRBJ2-4; clone_size: NA; v_call: TRBV7-9
cdr3_nt: TGTGCTAGTGGTCCGGGAAGCGGGAGCGGATCCTACAATGAGCAGTTCTTC; cdr3_aa: CASGPGSGSGSYNEQFF; d_call: TRBD2; j_call: TRBJ2-1; clone_size: NA; v_call: TRBV12-5
cdr3_nt: TGTGCCAGCAGGCGTTCCTTAGGGGAGACCCAGTACTTC; cdr3_aa: CASRRSLGETQYF; d_call: NA; j_call: TRBJ2-5; clone_size: NA; v_call: TRBV14
cdr3_nt: TGTGCCAGCAGCACCGGTGGGGGGGACAGGGGACGCAATGAGCAGTTCTTC; cdr3_aa: CASSTGGGDRGRNEQFF; d_call: TRBD1; j_call: TRBJ2-1; clone_size: NA; v_call: TRBV9
cdr3_nt: TGTGCCAGCAGCTCCGGGGATCAAGCCAATGAGCAGTTCTTC; cdr3_aa: CASSSGDQANEQFF; d_call: NA; j_call: TRBJ2-1; clone_size: NA; v_call: TRBV7-6
cdr3_nt: TGTGCCAGCAGTTTTAGGGGGAAGGAGCCCTACGAGCAGTACTTC; cdr3_aa: CASSFRGKEPYEQYF; d_call: NA; j_call: TRBJ2-7; clone_size: NA; v_call: TRBV28
cdr3_nt: TGTGCCAGCAGCTTAGGGGATGACAGCTATGGCTACACCTTC; cdr3_aa: CASSLGDDSYGYTF; d_call: NA; j_call: TRBJ1-2; clone_size: once; v_call: TRBV13
cdr3_nt: TGTGCCAGCAGCCTGGGGGGGACTAGCGTGGGAGAGACCCAGTACTTC; cdr3_aa: CASSLGGTSVGETQYF; d_call: TRBD2; j_call: TRBJ2-5; clone_size: NA; v_call: TRBV5-8
cdr3_nt: TGTGCCAGCAGTGTGTCCGGGGGGGGCGAGACCCAGTACTTC; cdr3_aa: CASSVSGGGETQYF; d_call: TRBD2; j_call: TRBJ2-5; clone_size: NA; v_call: TRBV2